This entry lists 27 T cell receptor beta chains sequenced from one sample in a study of T cells after yellow fever vaccination. TCRdb passed the 5' RACE reads through MiXCR, listing each CDR3 protein once. The data hold 400,000 or so distinct CDR3 sequences, with around a tenth observed a single time. Sequencing was performed on PBMCs, taken on the day of the first yellow fever vaccination. The receptors here all came from a man between 18 and 35 years old who received the YFV17D yellow fever vaccine.

This clonotype has ten or more counts. The rearrangement links TRBV5-1 to TRBJ2-3; D may be TRBD2 (6 bases). Germline V gene lookup returns CDR1 SGHRS and CDR2 YFSETQ. The CDR3 covers 16 residues. The V and J ends lost 3 bases and 4 bases respectively, with 18 bases between them. The CDR3: CASSWRPGEGADTQYF. CDR3 bases: TGCGCCAGCAGCTGGAGACCGGGGGAAGGGGCAGATACGCAGTATTTT.

V and J are TRBV6-2 or TRBV6-3 and TRBJ2-7; TRBD1 agrees at 8 bases. Germline V gene data show CDR1 as MNHEY and CDR2 as SVGEGT. The V segment lost 6 bases and the J segment 5 bases; nucleotides outside the gene matches: 9. This CDR3 is built from 14 residues. The chain's CDR3 is CASSRRGPSNEQYV. CDR3 in DNA: TGTGCCAGCAGCCGCAGGGGGCCCTCGAACGAGCAGTACGTC.

This clonotype was observed a few times. This rearrangement joins TRBV14 to TRBJ2-3; 10 nucleotides match TRBD2. The CDR3 sequence is 14 residues long. J gave up 7 bases and V 3 bases, and 4 bases lay outside the gene matches. Looked up from germline, CDR1 is SGHDN and CDR2 is FVKESK. CDR3 residues: CASSQGTSANTQYF. For the CDR3, the DNA is TGTGCCAGCAGCCAGGGGACTAGCGCGAATACGCAGTATTTT.

This clonotype has more than one count but fewer than ten. The V call is TRBV6-5, the J call TRBJ1-1; D uncertain. The CDR3 spans 12 residues. Germline V gene data show CDR1 as MNHEY and CDR2 as SVGAGI. Trimming removed 5 bases from V and 0 bases from J, with 4 bases in between. CDR3: CASSAVNTEAFF. Here the CDR3 DNA reads TGTGCCAGCAGTGCAGTGAACACTGAAGCTTTCTTT.

This clonotype has more than one count but fewer than ten. The chain is built from TRBV2 and TRBJ1-2; 8 bases are shared with TRBD1. There are 17 residues in the CDR3. The V gene's germline CDR1 is SNHLY and CDR2 FYNNEI. With V trimmed by 10 bases and J by 6 bases, 22 bases remained unmatched. CDR3 sequence reads: CAISLVGQGFSLDGYTF. The CDR3 DNA sequence: TGTGCCATTTCTTTGGTTGGACAGGGTTTTTCTTTGGATGGCTACACCTTC.

The genes are TRBV5-4 and TRBJ2-3; 10 nucleotides agree with TRBD2. J gave up 1 base and V 0 bases, and 8 bases lay outside the gene matches. The CDR3 loop spans 18 amino acids. CDR1 and CDR2 (germline): SGHNT, YYREEE (reference sequence). The CDR3 loop reads CASSLGGAGGHGTDTQYF. CDR3 nucleotides: TGTGCCAGCAGCTTGGGTGGAGCGGGGGGGCATGGCACAGATACGCAGTATTTT.

The chain couples TRBV14 to TRBJ1-4, with D maybe TRBD1 (5 bases). The CDR3 is 14 residues long. From germline, CDR1 is SGHDN and CDR2 FVKESK. V lost 3 bases to trimming and J lost 8 bases, with 13 bases between them. As DNA, the CDR3 is TGTGCCAGCAGCCACGGGGACGGCGGGGAAAAACTGTTTTTT. It codes for CASSHGDGGEKLFF.

The chain recombines TRBV12-3 or TRBV12-4 with TRBJ1-2; D not certain. The ends were cut back, 5 bases at V and 7 bases at J, with 8 bases in the middle. The CDR3 runs 11 residues. The CDR3 nucleotides are TGTGCCAGCAGTCAGATGGGTGGCTACACCTTC. As protein: CASSQMGGYTF.

This clonotype was seen many times. The chain has TRBV4-2 and TRBJ2-3; D gene unclear. Germline CDR1 is LGHNA and CDR2 is YNFKEQ. The CDR3 is 14 residues long. Deletions cut 0 bases from V and 4 bases from J, with 8 bases between. For the CDR3, the DNA is TGTGCCAGCAGCCAAGAGGGTAGCCCAGATACGCAGTATTTT. Translated: CASSQEGSPDTQYF.

The V gene is TRBV6-1, the J gene TRBJ1-1, with unresolved D. This CDR3 contains 15 residues. Per the germline V gene, CDR1 is MNHNS and CDR2 is SASEGT. Deletions cut 4 bases from V and 0 bases from J, with 12 bases between. In DNA, the CDR3 is TGTGCCAGCAGTGGGCGAACGGTATTGAACACTGAAGCTTTCTTT. Translated, it gives CASSGRTVLNTEAFF.

This clonotype was found a few times. CDR3 DNA sequence: TGCGCCAGCAGCTTGGAAGGACAGGGGCACCAGCCCCAGCATTTT. It codes for CASSLEGQGHQPQHF. This sequence joins TRBV5-1 and TRBJ1-5; the match to TRBD1 covers 9 bases. The CDR3 length is 15 residues. From germline, CDR1 is SGHRS and CDR2 YFSETQ. V trimming: 0 bases; J trimming: 7 bases; junction bases outside the gene matches: 5.

The rearrangement links TRBV5-1 to TRBJ2-1; no reliable D call. V lost 4 bases and J lost 3, with 17 bases in between. The CDR3 runs 16 residues. Germline values: CDR1 SGHRS, CDR2 YFSETQ. The CDR3 protein is CASSQNWGINYNEQFF. The CDR3 DNA reads as TGCGCCAGCAGCCAGAATTGGGGAATTAACTACAATGAGCAGTTCTTC.

The sample holds a few counts of this clonotype. The V and J genes are TRBV30 and TRBJ1-2, with D perhaps TRBD1 (6 bases). The CDR3 loop spans 12 amino acids. Germline V gene data show CDR1 as GTSNPN and CDR2 as SVGIG (reference sequence). V lost 0 bases to trimming and J lost 8 bases, with 10 bases between them. CDR3 sequence reads: CAWSVGGPGYTF. The CDR3 bases are TGTGCCTGGAGTGTTGGGGGGCCCGGCTACACCTTC.

The chain carries TRBV5-1 and TRBJ2-2; possibly TRBD2 for D (5 bases). The germline V and J ends were trimmed by 6 bases and 4 bases, with 13 bases remaining between them. CDR1 and CDR2 (germline): SGHRS, YFSETQ. The CDR3 spans 14 residues. This chain's CDR3 is CASKPGSGTGELFF. The CDR3 DNA reads as TGCGCCAGCAAGCCGGGGTCGGGCACCGGGGAGCTGTTTTTT.

This clonotype was seen a few times. This chain connects TRBV11-2 to TRBJ2-3; TRBD2 aligns across 9 bases. The CDR3 sequence is 15 residues long. V lost 5 bases, J lost 6 bases, and 9 bases stayed unmatched. CDR1 and CDR2 (germline): SGHAT, FQNNGV. CDR3 in DNA: TGTGCCAGCAGCCAGGGGAGCGGGGGGAGGGATACGCAGTATTTT. It translates to CASSQGSGGRDTQYF.

The rearrangement links TRBV18 to TRBJ2-7; TRBD1 matches 10 bases. Germline assignment: CDR1 KGHSH and CDR2 LQKENI. V gave up 5 bases and J gave up 5 bases; unmatched junction bases: 3. The CDR3 contains 13 residues. CDR3 sequence reads: CASSAGTGDEQYF. The CDR3 nucleotides are TGTGCCAGCTCAGCCGGGACAGGGGACGAGCAGTACTTC.

This clonotype has only a few counts. V gene TRBV5-6 combines with J gene TRBJ2-7; tentatively, D is TRBD1 or TRBD2 (5 bases each). V was cut by 0 bases and J by 4 bases, with 17 bases left in between. The CDR3 sequence is 16 residues long. Germline lookup yields CDR1 SGHDT and CDR2 YYEEEE. CDR3 in amino acids: CASSLVGDPPGYEQYV. The CDR3 DNA sequence: TGTGCCAGCAGCTTGGTAGGGGACCCTCCGGGTTACGAGCAGTACGTC.

This clonotype was seen only a few times. CDR3 nucleotide sequence: TGTGCCACCAGTGATGGGGGGCAGGGCACAGATACGCAGTATTTT. Protein product: CATSDGGQGTDTQYF. The chain couples TRBV24-1 to TRBJ2-3; D might be TRBD1 or TRBD2, each matching 6 bases. Trimming stripped 3 bases from V and 1 base from J, with 10 bases between. In germline, CDR1 is KGHDR, CDR2 SFDVKD. The CDR3 consists of 15 residues.

This clonotype showed up just a few times. The chain couples TRBV6-2 or TRBV6-3 to TRBJ1-1; D gene uncertain. Deletions cut 5 bases from V and 6 bases from J, with 7 bases between. Germline loops: CDR1 MNHEY, CDR2 SVGEGT. This CDR3 has 11 amino acids. The CDR3, as DNA: TGTGCCAGCAGTAACACGGCTGAAGCTTTCTTT. It yields the protein CASSNTAEAFF.

The V call is TRBV4-1, the J call TRBJ1-4, with a possible D match to TRBD1 (5 bases). Trimming removed 0 bases from V and 7 bases from J, with 18 bases in between. The CDR3 covers 17 residues. Germline CDR1 and CDR2: MGHRA and YSYEKL. The CDR3 DNA sequence: TGCGCCAGCAGCCAAGATCCTGAGGGGCACAGTAGTGAAAAACTGTTTTTT. Translation gives CASSQDPEGHSSEKLFF.

This clonotype was counted a few times. The CDR3 loop reads CAILRTGNEQFF. The CDR3 DNA is TGTGCCATACTCAGGACCGGCAATGAGCAGTTCTTC. V and J are TRBV6-2 or TRBV6-3 and TRBJ2-1; D is unclear. The V end lost 10 bases, the J end lost 6 bases, and 13 bases lay between the germline ends. The CDR3 covers 12 residues. The germline CDR1 and CDR2 sequences are MNHEY and SVGEGT.

The chain links TRBV15 to TRBJ1-5; a possible D gene is TRBD1 (5 bases). This CDR3 comprises 14 residues. Germline V gene data show CDR1 as LNHNV and CDR2 as YYDKDF (reference sequence). V lost 2 bases to trimming and J lost 3 bases, with 8 bases between them. The CDR3 is CATSRRGDNQPQHF. CDR3 DNA: TGTGCCACCAGCAGACGGGGGGACAATCAGCCCCAGCATTTT. The whole variable domain, remainder taken from reference TRBV15 and TRBJ1-5, is DAMVIQNPRYQVTQFGKPVTLSCSQTLNHNVMYWYQQKSSQAPKLLFHYYDKDFNNEADTPDNFQSRRPNTSFCFLDIRSPGLGDTAMYLCATSRRGDNQPQHFGDGTRLSIL.

The rearrangement uses TRBV5-4 and TRBJ2-5; weak D call: TRBD1 (6 bases). The CDR3 runs 14 residues. With 1 base removed from V and 3 bases from J, the gap between germline ends came to 10 bases. Germline V gene sequence: CDR1 SGHNT, CDR2 YYREEE (reference sequence). DNA of the CDR3: TGTGCCAGCAGCTTGTTTGGGGGCAAAGAGACCCAGTACTTC. Its translation: CASSLFGGKETQYF.

The chain recombines TRBV6-5 with TRBJ1-6, with 8 bases lining up with TRBD1. V shed 2 bases, J shed 3 bases, and the junction held 0 bases outside the gene matches. Germline loops: CDR1 MNHEY, CDR2 SVGAGI. The CDR3 runs to 15 residues. The CDR3 region is CASSYGQGYNSPLHF. The DNA for the CDR3 is TGTGCCAGCAGTTACGGACAGGGCTATAATTCACCCCTCCACTTT.

This chain uses TRBV6-1 with TRBJ1-6, with TRBD1 matching 7 bases. Trimming at V came to 5 bases and at J to 7 bases, leaving 11 bases not matched to a gene. Germline CDR1 MNHNS, CDR2 SASEGT. The CDR3 is 16 amino acids. For the CDR3, the DNA is TGTGCCAGCAGTACCCCCCCGGGACAGAAAAATTCACCCCTCCACTTT. This encodes CASSTPPGQKNSPLHF.

This clonotype appeared a few times. The chain recombines TRBV19 with TRBJ1-1, with TRBD1 identical over 9 bases. V lost 6 bases to trimming and J lost 6 bases; unmatched junction nucleotides: 14. This CDR3 is built from 16 residues. In germline, CDR1 is LNHDA, CDR2 SQIVND (reference sequence). The CDR3 here is CASRDRGYFPSAEAFF. CDR3 coding DNA: TGTGCCAGTAGGGACAGGGGTTATTTCCCCTCTGCTGAAGCTTTCTTT. The entire variable domain, with the rest obtained from reference TRBV19 and TRBJ1-1, is as follows: DGGITQSPKYLFRKEGQNVTLSCEQNLNHDAMYWYRQDPGQGLRLIYYSQIVNDFQKGDIAEGYSVSREKKESFPLTVTSAQKNPTAFYLCASRDRGYFPSAEAFFGQGTRLTVV.

The rearrangement joins TRBV7-2 to TRBJ2-7, with D perhaps assigned TRBD1 or TRBD2 (5 bases each). V was cut by 0 bases and J by 6 bases, with 9 bases left in between. From germline, CDR1 is SGHTA and CDR2 FQGNSA. The CDR3 spans 13 residues. The CDR3, as DNA: TGTGCCAGCAGCTTAGCTCGGGACGGCGAGCAGTACGTC. It codes for CASSLARDGEQYV.